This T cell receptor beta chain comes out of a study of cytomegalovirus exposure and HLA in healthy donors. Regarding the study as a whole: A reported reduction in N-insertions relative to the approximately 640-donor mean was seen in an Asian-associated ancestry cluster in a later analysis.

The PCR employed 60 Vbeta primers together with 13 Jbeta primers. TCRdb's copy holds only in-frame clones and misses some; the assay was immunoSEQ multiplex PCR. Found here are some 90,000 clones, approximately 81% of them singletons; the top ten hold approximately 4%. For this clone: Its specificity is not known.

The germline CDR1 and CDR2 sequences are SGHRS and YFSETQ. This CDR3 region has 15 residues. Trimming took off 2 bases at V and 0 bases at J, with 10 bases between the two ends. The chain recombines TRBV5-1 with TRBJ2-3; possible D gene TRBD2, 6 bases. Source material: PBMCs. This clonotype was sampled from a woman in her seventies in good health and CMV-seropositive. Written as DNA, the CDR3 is TGCGCCAGCAGCTTCCCGGGGGTAAGCACAGATACGCAGTATTTT. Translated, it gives CASSFPGVSTDTQYF.